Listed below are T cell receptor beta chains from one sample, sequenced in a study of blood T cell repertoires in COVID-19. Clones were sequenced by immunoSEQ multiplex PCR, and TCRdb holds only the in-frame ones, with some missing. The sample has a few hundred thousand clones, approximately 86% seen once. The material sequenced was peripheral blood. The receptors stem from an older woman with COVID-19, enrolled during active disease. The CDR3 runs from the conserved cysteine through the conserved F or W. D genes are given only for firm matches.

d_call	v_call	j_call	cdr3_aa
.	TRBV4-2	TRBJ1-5	CASSQEYGVGQPQHF
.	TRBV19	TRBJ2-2	CASSIARGSNTGELFF
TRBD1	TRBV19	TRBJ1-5	CASTTTGAHGNQPQHF
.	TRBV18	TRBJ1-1	CASSPRSGNTEAFF
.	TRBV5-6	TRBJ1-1	CASSHPARGTEAFF
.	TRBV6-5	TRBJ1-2	CASRHWLGAEYGYTF
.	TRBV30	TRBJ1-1	CAAKLNTEAFF
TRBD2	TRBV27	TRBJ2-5	CASSPQVLAGVGETQYF
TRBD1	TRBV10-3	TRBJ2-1	CAISGPGQGAYNEQFF
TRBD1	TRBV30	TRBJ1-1	CAWNRGNTEAFF
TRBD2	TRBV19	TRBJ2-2	CASTRTSGYTGELFF
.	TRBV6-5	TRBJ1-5	CATSSGNQPQHF
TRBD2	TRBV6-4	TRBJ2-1	CASSQELAGGVGEQFF
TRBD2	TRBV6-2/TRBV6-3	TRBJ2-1	CASSLRDYKYNEQFF
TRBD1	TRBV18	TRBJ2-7	CASSPAGQGVEQYF
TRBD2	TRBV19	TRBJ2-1	CASRLAGDPYNEQFF
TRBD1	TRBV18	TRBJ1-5	CASSLGQGSNQPQHF